A single sample gave rise to the 17 T cell receptor beta chains below, sequenced in a study of spatial heterogeneity in lung cancer. Notes on the study in general: Tumor mutation counts were tracked by expanded intratumoral alpha and beta TCR counts.

Time point indicated: sample taken at primary tumor resection. In TCRdb, the 5' RACE reads were re-called with MiXCR into one record per CDR3 protein. This table has more than 10,000 distinct CDR3 sequences, about 5% appearing once. These receptors' targets are unknown. The sample consisted of lung tumor tissue, taken at surgery. The receptors come from a male donor with early-stage non-small cell lung cancer.

Many counts were recorded for this clonotype. The chain links TRBV20-1 to TRBJ1-2; D unclear. With 6 bases removed from V and 3 bases from J, the gap between germline ends came to 14 bases. Germline-derived CDR1 and CDR2 are DFQATT and SNEGSKA (reference sequence). The CDR3 is 13 residues long. The CDR3 spells CSAQSGLDYGYTF. CDR3 in DNA: TGCAGTGCCCAGTCCGGGTTGGACTATGGCTACACCTTC.

This clonotype was detected ten times or more. The chain is built from TRBV29-1 and TRBJ1-1; D possibly corresponds to TRBD1 (6 bases). The CDR3 length is 14 residues. From germline, CDR1 is SQVTM and CDR2 ANQGSEA. V lost 0 bases and J 1 base, leaving 9 bases between the germline ends. The CDR3 reads CSVEEDRGNTEAFF. Written as DNA, the CDR3 is TGCAGCGTTGAAGAGGACAGAGGGAACACTGAAGCTTTCTTT.

This clonotype ranks as medium-sized. CDR3 protein: CATSGSLATETQYF. CDR3 nucleotides: TGTGCCACCAGTGGTTCACTAGCGACGGAGACCCAGTACTTC. This sequence joins TRBV24-1 and TRBJ2-5, with TRBD2 matching 7 bases. V trimming: 5 bases; J trimming: 5 bases; junction bases outside the gene matches: 7. This CDR3 spans 14 amino acids. The germline CDR1 and CDR2 sequences are KGHDR and SFDVKD.

This clonotype was seen many times. The chain has TRBV11-3 and TRBJ2-7; D possibly uses TRBD1 or TRBD2 (5 bases each). V was cut by 4 bases and J by 6 bases, with 13 bases left in between. The germline CDR1 and CDR2 sequences are SGHNT and YENEEA. The CDR3 is 13 residues long. The CDR3, as DNA: TGTGCCAGCAGCTCAGGGACCCGCGGCGAGCAGTACGTC. Translation: CASSSGTRGEQYV.

This clonotype was observed at least ten times. The chain carries TRBV6-6 and TRBJ1-4; D not certain. CDR3 size: 15 residues. Germline V lookup: CDR1 MNHNY, CDR2 SVGAGI (reference sequence). V was pared by 6 bases and J by 3 bases, with 14 bases between. CDR3 in DNA: TGTGCCAGCAGGACGCTACGAAGGGCTAATGAAAAACTGTTTTTT. Translating gives CASRTLRRANEKLFF.

This clonotype was counted at least ten times. The CDR3 nucleotides are TGTGCCAGCAGTGTTAGACAGCCCATGAACACTGAAGCTTTCTTT. It encodes CASSVRQPMNTEAFF. V and J are TRBV21-1 and TRBJ1-1; the table gives TRBD1 as D, unverified against the DNA. TRBV21-1 is marked as a pseudogene. CDR3 length: 15 residues.

This clonotype was seen repeatedly, ten times or more. V gene TRBV6-2 or TRBV6-3 combines with J gene TRBJ2-1; D unresolved. CDR1 is MNHEY, CDR2 SVGEGT, per germline. Trimming left V 6 bases short and J 0 bases short, with 9 bases between. This CDR3 contains 14 residues. The CDR3 bases are TGTGCCAGCAGAGACTCAAGCTCCTACAATGAGCAGTTCTTC. Protein: CASRDSSSYNEQFF.

Many counts were recorded for this clonotype. The rearrangement uses TRBV7-2 and TRBJ2-3; tentatively, D is TRBD2 (6 bases). Trimming pared 4 bases from V and 2 bases from J, leaving 10 bases between. The germline V gene encodes CDR1 SGHTA and CDR2 FQGNSA. CDR3 length: 14 residues. This chain's CDR3 is CASSSGLFTDTQYF. In nucleotides, the CDR3 is TGTGCCAGCAGCTCGGGACTTTTCACAGATACGCAGTATTTT.

This clonotype was counted ten times or more. The chain joins TRBV20-1 to TRBJ2-5, with D unclear. The germline CDR1 and CDR2 sequences are DFQATT and SNEGSKA (reference sequence). V shed 5 bases and J shed 5 bases, with 12 bases lying between them. This CDR3 comprises 12 residues. The CDR3 reads CSARALRETQYF. DNA of the CDR3: TGCAGTGCTCGGGCTCTGCGGGAGACCCAGTACTTC.

This clonotype has at least ten counts. The rearrangement links TRBV12-3 or TRBV12-4 to TRBJ2-1; the match to TRBD2 covers 12 bases. V trimming: 6 bases; J trimming: 2 bases; junction bases outside the gene matches: 5. This CDR3 has 16 residues. The chain's CDR3 is CASRKLAGGPYNEQFF. In DNA form, the CDR3 reads TGTGCCAGCAGAAAACTAGCGGGGGGCCCCTACAATGAGCAGTTCTTC.

In this sample, this clonotype turned up many times. The chain combines TRBV27 with TRBJ1-6, with D possibly TRBD1 on 6 matching bases. This CDR3 has 13 amino acids. CDR1 and CDR2 (germline): MNHEY, SMNVEV (reference sequence). V was cut by 2 bases and J by 8 bases, with 7 bases left in between. The CDR3 loop reads CASSLKGDSPLHF. The CDR3 nucleotides read TGTGCCAGCAGTTTAAAGGGGGATTCACCCCTCCACTTT.

Of note for this clonotype: Being one base from a much bigger clone, this may be a read error. The genes are TRBV6-2 or TRBV6-3 and TRBJ1-1, with unresolved D. Germline V gene lookup returns CDR1 MNHEY and CDR2 SVGEGT. CDR3 size: 16 residues. V lost 8 bases, J lost 0 bases, and 19 bases lay in between. The CDR3 region has the DNA TGTGCCAGCTGGCGGCGAGGGTCCGACATGAACACTGAAGCTTTCTTT. Translating gives CASWRRGSDMNTEAFF.

This clonotype was counted many times. The chain is built from TRBV6-6 and TRBJ2-7, with 8 bases aligning to TRBD2. The CDR3 totals 15 residues. The junction had 11 bases not matched to a gene; V was cut back by 10 bases and J by 0 bases. Germline V gene sequence: CDR1 MNHNY, CDR2 SVGAGI (reference sequence). CDR3 in amino acids: CATNRSGGRSYEQYV. The CDR3 coding sequence is TGTGCCACCAACAGGAGCGGGGGACGCTCCTACGAGCAGTACGTC.

A note on this clonotype: The DNA is left out, because the CDR3 cannot be placed on it with certainty; the CDR3 is given as TCRdb lists it. This rearrangement joins TRBV5-1 to TRBJ2-7; no check of the table's D call, TRBD2, against the DNA was made. Inclusive of both ends, the CDR3 amounts to 21 amino acids. Germline CDR1 and CDR2: SGHRS and YFSETQ. The CDR3 sequence: CDSSFYICSAPPPGRANEQYF.

This clonotype has at least ten counts. This chain joins TRBV6-2 or TRBV6-3 and TRBJ2-7; D call uncertain. The CDR3 runs 13 residues. Trimming cost V 7 bases and J 2 bases, with 12 bases left between them. Germline V gene sequence: CDR1 MNHEY, CDR2 SVGEGT. The CDR3 DNA follows: TGTGCCAGCACTCAATTCCCAACCTACGAGCAGTACGTC. Translated, it gives CASTQFPTYEQYV.

Of note for this clonotype: A much larger clone is a single base away; this may be a read error. The V and J genes are TRBV5-8 and TRBJ2-3; D possibly matches TRBD1 or TRBD2 (5 bases each). The germline CDR1 and CDR2 sequences are SGHTS and YDEGEE. This CDR3 is 15 amino acids long. The CDR3 protein is CGSSRTGRWTDTQYF. CDR3 DNA: TGTGGCAGCAGCCGTACGGGGCGGTGGACAGATACGCAGTATTTT. Based on the CDR3 plus reference TRBV5-8 and TRBJ2-3, the full variable domain is EAGVTQSPTHLIKTRGQQATLRCSPISGHTSVYWYQQALGLGLQFLLWYDEGEERNRGNFPPRFSGRQFPNYSSELNVNALELEDSALYLCGSSRTGRWTDTQYFGPGTRLTVL.

This clonotype was detected many times. The V and J genes are TRBV18 and TRBJ1-1, with a tentative D call TRBD1 (5 bases). The CDR3 loop spans 13 amino acids. Germline values: CDR1 KGHSH, CDR2 LQKENI. The germline V and J ends were trimmed by 3 bases and 10 bases, with 15 bases remaining between them. CDR3 residues: CASSPIGDVVAFF. The CDR3 nucleotides read TGTGCCAGCTCACCGATAGGGGACGTCGTAGCTTTCTTT.